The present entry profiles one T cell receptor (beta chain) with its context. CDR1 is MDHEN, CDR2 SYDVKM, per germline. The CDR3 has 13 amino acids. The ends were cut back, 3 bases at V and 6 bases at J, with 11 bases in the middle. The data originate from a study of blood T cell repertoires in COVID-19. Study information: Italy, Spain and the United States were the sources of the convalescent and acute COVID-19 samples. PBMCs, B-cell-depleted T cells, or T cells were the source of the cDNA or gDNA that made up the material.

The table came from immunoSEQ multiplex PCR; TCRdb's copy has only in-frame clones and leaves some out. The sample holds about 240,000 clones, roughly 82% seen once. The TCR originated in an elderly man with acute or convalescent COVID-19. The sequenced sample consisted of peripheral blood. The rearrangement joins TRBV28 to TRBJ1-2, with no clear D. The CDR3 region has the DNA TGTGCCAGCAGTTTCGGAGTCCCAAATGGCTACACCTTC. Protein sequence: CASSFGVPNGYTF.